This TCR beta chain comes out of a study of CD8 T cells in ankylosing spondylitis. CDR3 size: 14 residues. J was trimmed by 5 bases and V by 4 bases; bases with no gene match: 8. The germline V gene encodes CDR1 SGHRS and CDR2 YFSETQ. A word on this clonotype: Its antigen is still unknown.

Preparation of TCR beta libraries was done by quantitative 5'-RACE with molecular barcodes. TCRdb re-called the 5' RACE reads through MiXCR, storing one row per CDR3 protein. The table records 150,000 to 200,000 distinct CDR3 sequences, around 16% of them present only once. Study-wide results and limits: Made up of about eight highly homologous variants, a TCR beta motif appeared characteristic of ankylosing spondylitis blood. Matched synovial fluid from ankylosing spondylitis patients was reported to be enriched for disease-linked clones.

This receptor was taken from a male donor with ankylosing spondylitis or in good health (not recorded which). Sequenced input: blood, either unsorted or a sorted T cell fraction (not recorded which). The rearrangement joins TRBV5-1 to TRBJ2-7; 8 bases map to TRBD1. CDR3 amino acids: CASSGSTGVDEQYF. CDR3 DNA sequence: TGCGCCAGCAGCGGGTCGACAGGGGTCGACGAGCAGTACTTC.